Following are 12 T cell receptor beta chains from one sample sequenced in a study of T cells expressing NK-cell markers. TCRdb re-called the 5' RACE reads and shows each CDR3 protein once, DNA omitted. In total, the table holds 500,000 to 700,000 distinct CDR3 sequences. The specimen sequenced was blood T cells: a sorted CD56 or NKG2C T cell subset, CD4+ or CD8+ T cells, or bulk PBMC T cells (not recorded which). The receptors were gathered from a man aged 18 to 35 in good health.

This rearrangement joins TRBV7-2 to TRBJ1-2. The CDR3 runs to 17 residues. The germline V gene encodes CDR1 SGHTA and CDR2 FQGNSA. CDR3 loop: CASSLGVSEGRTYGYTF.

The chain combines TRBV6-5 with TRBJ1-6. The V gene's germline CDR1 is MNHEY and CDR2 SVGAGI. The CDR3 is made up of 14 amino acids. This CDR3 reads CASSSPPKSSPLHF.

The gene calls are TRBV9 and TRBJ2-1; TCRdb picks TRBD2, but there is no DNA to check that call. Germline loops: CDR1 SGDLS, CDR2 YYNGEE. CDR3 size: 16 residues. The CDR3 sequence: CASSAQRSYSTMKQFF.

V usage is TRBV11-2 and J usage is TRBJ2-4; TCRdb's D gene call, TRBD1, goes unchecked for lack of DNA. CDR1 is SGHAT, CDR2 FQNNGV, per germline. There are 15 residues in the CDR3. The CDR3 region is CASSSHRGPKNIQYF. Full variable domain (outside the CDR3, taken from reference TRBV11-2 and TRBJ2-4): EAGVAQSPRYKIIEKRQSVAFWCNPISGHATLYWYQQILGQGPKLLIQFQNNGVVDDSQLPKDRFSAERLKGVDSTLKIQPAKLEDSAVYLCASSSHRGPKNIQYFGAGTRLSVL.

The V call is TRBV27, the J call TRBJ2-7. This CDR3 is 13 amino acids long. Germline values: CDR1 MNHEY, CDR2 SMNVEV (reference sequence). CDR3 loop: CASSLSLSYEQYF.

This chain uses TRBV10-3 with TRBJ2-7; no DNA is available, so the TRBD1 call from TCRdb remains unchecked. The germline CDR1 and CDR2 sequences are ENHRY and SYGVKD. The CDR3 spans 14 residues. Here the CDR3 reads CAIRATGLSLEQYF.

The chain is built from TRBV7-2 and TRBJ1-3. Germline CDR1 reads SGHTA; CDR2 reads FQGNSA. The CDR3 is 15 residues long. CDR3 residues: CASSLTAGSGNTIYF.

V gene TRBV24-1 combines with J gene TRBJ2-1; the TRBD2 assignment by TCRdb is unverifiable without DNA. Per the germline V gene, CDR1 is KGHDR and CDR2 is SFDVKD. The CDR3 runs 15 residues. The CDR3 sequence: CATSDPTSGRTEQFF.

The rearrangement links TRBV12-3 or TRBV12-4 to TRBJ2-3; the TCRdb call, TRBD2, lacks DNA for checking. CDR3 length equals 14 residues. The CDR3 sequence: CATLRGGGTDTQYF.

The CDR3: CASRMPGRWDYEQYF. V gene TRBV7-2 combines with J gene TRBJ2-7; TCRdb reports TRBD1, a call that lacks DNA to check it against. The CDR3 is 15 residues long. Germline V CDR1 and CDR2: SGHTA, FQGNSA. The entire variable domain, with the rest obtained from reference TRBV7-2 and TRBJ2-7, is as follows: GAGVSQSPSNKVTEKGKDVELRCDPISGHTALYWYRQSLGQGLEFLIYFQGNSAPDKSGLPSDRFSAERTGGSVSTLTIQRTQQEDSAVYLCASRMPGRWDYEQYFGPGTRLTVT.

The V call is TRBV9, the J call TRBJ2-1; absent DNA, TCRdb's TRBD1 call cannot be checked. The CDR3 length is 15 residues. The germline gives CDR1 SGDLS, CDR2 YYNGEE. CDR3 residues: CASSASSGNYNEQFF.

The chain has TRBV29-1 and TRBJ1-2; TCRdb proposes TRBD1, but this gene call is untestable without DNA. The germline V gene has CDR1 SQVTM and CDR2 ANQGSEA. The CDR3 totals 11 residues. The CDR3 loop reads CSVVQGDGYTF. Drawing the rest from reference TRBV29-1 and TRBJ1-2, the complete variable domain is SAVISQKPSRDICQRGTSLTIQCQVDSQVTMMFWYRQQPGQSLTLIATANQGSEATYESGFVIDKFPISRPNLTFSTLTVSNMSPEDSSIYLCSVVQGDGYTFGSGTRLTVV.